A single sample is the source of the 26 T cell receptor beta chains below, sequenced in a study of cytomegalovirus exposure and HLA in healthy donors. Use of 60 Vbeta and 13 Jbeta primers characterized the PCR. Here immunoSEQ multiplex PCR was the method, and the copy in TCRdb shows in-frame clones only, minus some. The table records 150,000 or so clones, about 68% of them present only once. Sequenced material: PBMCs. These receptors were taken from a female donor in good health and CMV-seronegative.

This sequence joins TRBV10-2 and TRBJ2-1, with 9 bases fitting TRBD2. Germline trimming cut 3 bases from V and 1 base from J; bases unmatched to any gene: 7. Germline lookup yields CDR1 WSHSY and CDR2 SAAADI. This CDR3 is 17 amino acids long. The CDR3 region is CASSDVAGGPSYNEQFF. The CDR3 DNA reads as TGCGCCAGCAGTGACGTTGCGGGAGGGCCATCCTACAATGAGCAGTTCTTC.

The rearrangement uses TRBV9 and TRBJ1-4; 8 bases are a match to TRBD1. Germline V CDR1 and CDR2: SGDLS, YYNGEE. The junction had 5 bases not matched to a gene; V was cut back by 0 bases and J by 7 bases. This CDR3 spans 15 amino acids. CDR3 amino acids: CASSVDGQGAEKLFF. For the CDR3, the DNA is TGTGCCAGCAGCGTAGACGGGCAGGGGGCTGAAAAACTGTTTTTT.

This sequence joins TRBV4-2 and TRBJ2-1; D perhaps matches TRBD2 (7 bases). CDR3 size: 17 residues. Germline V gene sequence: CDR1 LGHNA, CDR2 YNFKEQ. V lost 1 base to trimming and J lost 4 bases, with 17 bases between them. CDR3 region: CASSQVEVGGRYNEQFF. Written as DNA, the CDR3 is TGTGCCAGCAGCCAAGTGGAAGTGGGGGGGCGTTACAATGAGCAGTTCTTC.

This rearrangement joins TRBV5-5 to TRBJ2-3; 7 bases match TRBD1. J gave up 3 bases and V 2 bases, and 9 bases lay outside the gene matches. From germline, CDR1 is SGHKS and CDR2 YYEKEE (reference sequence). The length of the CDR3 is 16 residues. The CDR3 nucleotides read TGTGCCAGCAGCTTTTTCGGCAGGGGGAAGACAGATACGCAGTATTTT. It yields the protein CASSFFGRGKTDTQYF.

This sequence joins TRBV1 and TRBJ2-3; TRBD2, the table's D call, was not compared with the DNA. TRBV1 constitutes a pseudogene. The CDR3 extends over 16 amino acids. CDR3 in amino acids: CTSSQPPGLAADTQYF. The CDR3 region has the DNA TGCACCAGCAGCCAACCCCCCGGACTAGCCGCAGATACGCAGTATTTT.

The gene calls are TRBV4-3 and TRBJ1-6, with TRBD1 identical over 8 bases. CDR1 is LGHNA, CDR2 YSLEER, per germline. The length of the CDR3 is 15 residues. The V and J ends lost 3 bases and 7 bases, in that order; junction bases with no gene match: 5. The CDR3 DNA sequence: TGCGCCAGCAGCCAGGACAGGGTGAGGAATTCACCCCTCCACTTT. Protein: CASSQDRVRNSPLHF.

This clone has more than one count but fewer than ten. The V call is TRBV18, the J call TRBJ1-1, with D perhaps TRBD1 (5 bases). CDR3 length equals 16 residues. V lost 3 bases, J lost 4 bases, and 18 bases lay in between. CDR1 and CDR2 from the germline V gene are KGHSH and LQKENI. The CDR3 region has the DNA TGTGCCAGCTCACCCCCTGCAGGGCGGGGATTCACTGAAGCTTTCTTT. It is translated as CASSPPAGRGFTEAFF. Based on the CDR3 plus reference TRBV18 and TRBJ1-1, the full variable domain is NAGVMQNPRHLVRRRGQEARLRCSPMKGHSHVYWYRQLPEEGLKFMVYLQKENIIDESGMPKERFSAEFPKEGPSILRIQQVVRGDSAAYFCASSPPAGRGFTEAFFGQGTRLTVV.

The CDR3 region has the DNA TGTGCCAGCAGCTTCCCGGGAAACACCATATATTTT. It codes for CASSFPGNTIYF. J is TRBJ1-3 and V is TRBV7-8; D not resolved. The germline V gene has CDR1 SGHVS and CDR2 FQNEAQ. The CDR3 is made up of 12 amino acids. V lost 3 bases to trimming and J lost 4 bases, with 4 bases between them.

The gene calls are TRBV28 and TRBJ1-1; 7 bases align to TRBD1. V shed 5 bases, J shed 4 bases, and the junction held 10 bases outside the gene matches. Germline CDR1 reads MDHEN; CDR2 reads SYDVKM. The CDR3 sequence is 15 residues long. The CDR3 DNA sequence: TGTGCCAGCAGTGTGCCGGGACAGCCGGGCACTGAAGCTTTCTTT. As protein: CASSVPGQPGTEAFF.

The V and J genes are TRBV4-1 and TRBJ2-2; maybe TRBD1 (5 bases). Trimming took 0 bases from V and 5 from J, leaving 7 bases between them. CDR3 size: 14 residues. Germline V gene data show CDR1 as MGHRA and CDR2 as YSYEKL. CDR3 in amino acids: CASSQEPGTGELFF. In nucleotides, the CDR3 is TGCGCCAGCAGCCAAGAACCAGGGACCGGGGAGCTGTTTTTT.

CDR3 protein: CATSRDRGFDGYTF. CDR3 sequence (DNA): TGTGCCACCAGCAGAGATCGGGGGTTCGATGGCTACACCTTC. The chain recombines TRBV15 with TRBJ1-2; possibly TRBD1 for D (5 bases). The CDR3 has 14 amino acids. Deletions cut 0 bases from V and 6 bases from J, with 11 bases between. From germline, CDR1 is LNHNV and CDR2 YYDKDF (reference sequence).

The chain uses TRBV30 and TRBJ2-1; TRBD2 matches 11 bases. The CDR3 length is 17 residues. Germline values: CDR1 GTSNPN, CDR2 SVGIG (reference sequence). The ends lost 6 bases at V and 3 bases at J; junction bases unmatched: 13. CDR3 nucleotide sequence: TGTGCCTGTATACAGGGGCTAGCGGGGGGACTCTACAATGAGCAGTTCTTC. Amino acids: CACIQGLAGGLYNEQFF.

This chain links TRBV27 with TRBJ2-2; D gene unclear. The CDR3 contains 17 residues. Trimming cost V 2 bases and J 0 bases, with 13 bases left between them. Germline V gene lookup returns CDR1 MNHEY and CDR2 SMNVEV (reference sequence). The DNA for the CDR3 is TGTGCCAGCAGTTTAAGAGGTGGCAGTCCGAACACCGGGGAGCTGTTTTTT. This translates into CASSLRGGSPNTGELFF.

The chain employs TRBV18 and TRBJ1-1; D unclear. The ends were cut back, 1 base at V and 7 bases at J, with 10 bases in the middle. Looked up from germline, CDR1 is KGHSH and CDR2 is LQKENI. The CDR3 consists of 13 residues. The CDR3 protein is CASSPLGRSEAFF. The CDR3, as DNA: TGTGCCAGCTCACCACTTGGAAGGAGTGAAGCTTTCTTT.

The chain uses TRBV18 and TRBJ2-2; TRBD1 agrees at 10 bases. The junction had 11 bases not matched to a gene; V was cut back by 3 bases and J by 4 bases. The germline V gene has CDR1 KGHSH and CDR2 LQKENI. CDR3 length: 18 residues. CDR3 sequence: CASSPPTGGTLSTGELFF. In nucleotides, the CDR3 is TGTGCCAGCTCACCCCCGACAGGGGGCACCCTATCCACCGGGGAGCTGTTTTTT.

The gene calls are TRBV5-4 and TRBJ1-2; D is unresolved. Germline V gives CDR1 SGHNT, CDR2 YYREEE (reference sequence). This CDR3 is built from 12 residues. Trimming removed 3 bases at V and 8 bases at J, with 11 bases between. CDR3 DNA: TGTGCCAGCAGCTCCGAGACGGGGGGCTACACCTTC. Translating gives CASSSETGGYTF.

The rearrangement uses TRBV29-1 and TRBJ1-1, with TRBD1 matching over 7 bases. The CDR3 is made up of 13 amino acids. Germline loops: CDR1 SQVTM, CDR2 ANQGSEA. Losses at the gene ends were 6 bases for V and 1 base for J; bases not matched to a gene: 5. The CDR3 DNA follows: TGCAGCGTCTCCGGGACAGAGAACACTGAAGCTTTCTTT. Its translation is CSVSGTENTEAFF.

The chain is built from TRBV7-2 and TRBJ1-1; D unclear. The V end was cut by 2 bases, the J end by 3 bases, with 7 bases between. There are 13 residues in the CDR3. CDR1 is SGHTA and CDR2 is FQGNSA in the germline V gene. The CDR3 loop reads CASSLLQDTEAFF. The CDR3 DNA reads TGTGCCAGCAGCTTACTTCAGGACACTGAAGCTTTCTTT.

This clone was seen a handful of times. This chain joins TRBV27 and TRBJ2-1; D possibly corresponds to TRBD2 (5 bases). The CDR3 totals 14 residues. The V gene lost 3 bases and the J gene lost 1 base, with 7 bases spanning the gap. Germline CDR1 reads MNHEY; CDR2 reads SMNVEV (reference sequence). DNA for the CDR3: TGTGCCAGCAGTTTTACTAGTTCCTACAATGAGCAGTTCTTC. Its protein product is CASSFTSSYNEQFF.

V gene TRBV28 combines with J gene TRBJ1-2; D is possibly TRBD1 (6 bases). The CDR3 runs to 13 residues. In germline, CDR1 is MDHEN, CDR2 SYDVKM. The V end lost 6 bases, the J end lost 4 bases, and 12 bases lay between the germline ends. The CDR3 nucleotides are TGTGCCAGCAGCCCTGACAGGATCTATGGCTACACCTTC. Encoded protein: CASSPDRIYGYTF.

CDR3 nucleotides: TGTGCCAGCAGCGTAGCGACTGAAGATACGCAGTATTTT. This gives the protein CASSVATEDTQYF. The chain uses TRBV9 and TRBJ2-3; D ambiguous. Per germline, CDR1 SGDLS and CDR2 YYNGEE. The CDR3 loop spans 13 amino acids. The germline V and J ends were trimmed by 0 bases and 5 bases, with 7 bases remaining between them.

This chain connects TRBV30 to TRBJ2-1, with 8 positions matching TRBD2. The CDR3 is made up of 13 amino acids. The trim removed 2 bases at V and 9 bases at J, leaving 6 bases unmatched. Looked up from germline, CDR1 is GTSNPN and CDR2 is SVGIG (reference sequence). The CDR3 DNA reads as TGTGCCTGGAGTACTTCTGCGGGAGGTGAGCAGTTCTTC. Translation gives CAWSTSAGGEQFF.

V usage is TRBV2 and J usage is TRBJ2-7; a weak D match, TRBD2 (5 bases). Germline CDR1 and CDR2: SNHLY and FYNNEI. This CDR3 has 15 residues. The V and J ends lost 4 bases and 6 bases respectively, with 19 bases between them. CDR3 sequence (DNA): TGTGCCAGCAGTGCCAATACGAGGGCCCTCGGCGAGCAGTACTTC. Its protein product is CASSANTRALGEQYF. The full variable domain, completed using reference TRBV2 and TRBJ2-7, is EPEVTQTPSHQVTQMGQEVILRCVPISNHLYFYWYRQILGQKVEFLVSFYNNEISEKSEIFDDQFSVERPDGSNFTLKIRSTKLEDSAMYFCASSANTRALGEQYFGPGTRLTVT.

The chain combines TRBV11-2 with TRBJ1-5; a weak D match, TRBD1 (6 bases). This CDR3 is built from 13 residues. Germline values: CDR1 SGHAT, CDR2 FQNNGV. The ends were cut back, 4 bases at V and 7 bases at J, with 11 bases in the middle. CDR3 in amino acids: CASSSDSGQPQHF. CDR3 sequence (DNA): TGTGCCAGCAGCTCGGACAGTGGACAGCCCCAGCATTTT. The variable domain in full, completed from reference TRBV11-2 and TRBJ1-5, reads EAGVAQSPRYKIIEKRQSVAFWCNPISGHATLYWYQQILGQGPKLLIQFQNNGVVDDSQLPKDRFSAERLKGVDSTLKIQPAKLEDSAVYLCASSSDSGQPQHFGDGTRLSIL.

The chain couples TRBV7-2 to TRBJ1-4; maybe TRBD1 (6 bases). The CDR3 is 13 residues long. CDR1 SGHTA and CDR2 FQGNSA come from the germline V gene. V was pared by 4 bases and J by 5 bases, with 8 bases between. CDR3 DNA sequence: TGTGCCAGCAGCTACGGACAGAATGAAAAACTGTTTTTT. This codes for CASSYGQNEKLFF.

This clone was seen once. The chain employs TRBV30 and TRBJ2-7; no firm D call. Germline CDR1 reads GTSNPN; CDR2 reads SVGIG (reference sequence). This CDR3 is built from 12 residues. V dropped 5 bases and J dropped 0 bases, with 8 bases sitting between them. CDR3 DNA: TGTGCCTGGGGCCGGAGCTCCTACGAGCAGTACTTC. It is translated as CAWGRSSYEQYF.